The clone carrying this T cell receptor (beta chain) was detected many times. Its antigen is unidentified. Preparing the TCRbeta library involved the use of unique molecular identifiers. TCRdb itself ran the PCR reads through MiXCR, one entry per CDR3 protein. Here the sample spans roughly 790,000 distinct CDR3 sequences, around 17% being singletons. These data originate in a study of T-cell reconstitution after alpha-beta-depleted transplantation in children. Study results and limitations: Newly generated T cells supplied most T-cell counts and diversity one year post-transplant. As was reported, about two months after transplant, alpha-beta T cells came from several hundred expanded graft clones.

Germline CDR1 is DFQATT and CDR2 is SNEGSKA (reference sequence). This CDR3 is built from 13 residues. Trimming removed 0 bases from V and 1 base from J, with 6 bases in between. The chain uses TRBV20-1 and TRBJ1-1; D ambiguous. The clonotype was recovered from a male patient aged 10-17 years who had a stem cell transplant for acute lymphoblastic leukemia, so the T cells may come from the graft donor. The sample in question was PBMCs, mostly from graft donor cells, obtained 360 days after TCRalphabeta/CD19-depleted stem cell transplant. CDR3: CSARDPGNTEAFF. The CDR3 region has the DNA TGCAGTGCTAGAGATCCGGGGAACACTGAAGCTTTCTTT.